These T cell receptor beta chains were read from a single sample in a study of T cell responses to AZD1222 COVID-19 vaccine. TCRdb's table, derived via immunoSEQ multiplex PCR, lists solely in-frame clones and lacks some. Seen here are about 110,000 clones, roughly nine tenths observed once, and the top ten hold approximately 3.5%. The sample in question was peripheral blood, obtained on day 0 of AZD1222 vaccination. The receptors derive from an adult in good health. CDR3s include the opening cysteine and the closing phenylalanine or tryptophan. The D gene is left open where the match is weak. The size of a clone is reported for some rows only, either as once, few or many, or as a class for expanded clones.

J,V,size,D,length,CDR3,DNA
TRBJ2-3,TRBV7-9,.,.,15,CASSFGVASTDTQYF,TGTGCCAGCAGCTTCGGAGTGGCCAGCACAGATACGCAGTATTTT
TRBJ2-3,TRBV7-9,.,TRBD2,14,CASSLPLAGSTQYF,TGTGCCAGCAGCCTACCATTAGCGGGAAGTACGCAGTATTTT
TRBJ2-1,TRBV24-1,.,TRBD2,18,CATSRAGGAQSSYNEQFF,TGTGCCACCAGTAGAGCCGGGGGGGCGCAGAGCTCCTACAATGAGCAGTTCTTC
TRBJ2-7,TRBV24-1,.,.,13,CATSDGYHYEQYF,TGTGCCACCAGTGACGGATATCACTACGAGCAGTACTTC
TRBJ2-5,TRBV10-1,.,.,12,CASSESGETQYF,TGCGCCAGCAGTGAGTCAGGGGAGACCCAGTACTTC
TRBJ2-7,TRBV11-2,.,.,13,CASSPSGEYEQYF,TGTGCCAGCAGCCCTTCCGGAGAATACGAGCAGTACTTC
TRBJ2-3,TRBV30,few,.,11,CAWSVGLSRDF,TGTGCCTGGAGTGTAGGGCTAAGTAGGGATTTT
TRBJ2-1,TRBV3-1/TRBV3-2,.,.,11,CASSYVDEQFF,TGTGCCAGCAGCTACGTAGATGAGCAGTTCTTC
TRBJ2-3,TRBV7-8,.,TRBD2,14,CASSSGGATDTQYF,TGTGCCAGCAGCTCGGGGGGGGCCACAGATACGCAGTATTTT
TRBJ2-1,TRBV14,.,.,13,CASSQDYHNEQFF,TGTGCCAGCAGCCAAGATTATCACAATGAGCAGTTCTTC
TRBJ2-1,TRBV5-1,.,TRBD2,19,CASSSPSGRREGSYNEQFF,TGCGCCAGCAGCTCGCCTAGCGGGAGGAGGGAGGGCTCCTACAATGAGCAGTTCTTC
TRBJ2-1,TRBV5-4,.,TRBD2,15,CASGLAGGTYNEQFF,TGTGCCAGCGGACTAGCGGGAGGAACTTACAATGAGCAGTTCTTC
TRBJ1-2,TRBV28,once,.,13,CASSFNRGDGYTF,TGTGCCAGCAGTTTCAATCGGGGGGATGGCTACACCTTC
TRBJ1-1,TRBV7-2,.,.,14,CASSLRGALTEAFF,TGTGCCAGCAGCTTACGGGGGGCGCTCACTGAAGCTTTCTTT
TRBJ2-7,TRBV23-1,.,.,15,CASSQKGHGTYEQYF,TGCGCCAGCAGTCAAAAGGGTCACGGAACCTACGAGCAGTACTTC
TRBJ1-2,TRBV11-2,.,.,13,CASRPTGLYGYTF,TGTGCCAGCAGACCGACAGGTTTATATGGCTACACCTTC
TRBJ1-5,TRBV19,.,.,15,CASSMRNRDGQPQHF,TGTGCCAGTAGTATGAGGAACAGGGATGGACAGCCCCAGCATTTT
TRBJ1-1,TRBV5-1,.,.,14,CASSSGPSNTEAFF,TGCGCCAGCAGCTCGGGACCTTCTAACACTGAAGCTTTCTTT
TRBJ1-5,TRBV25-1,.,.,13,CASRGRGNQPQHF,TGTGCCAGCAGAGGGAGGGGGAATCAGCCCCAGCATTTT
TRBJ2-7,TRBV24-1,large,.,13,CATSDPLGYEQYF,TGTGCCACCAGTGATCCCCTAGGCTACGAGCAGTACTTC
TRBJ2-5,TRBV9,.,.,14,CASSPAGPGGTQYF,TGTGCCAGCAGCCCCGCCGGGCCCGGAGGGACCCAGTACTTC
TRBJ2-7,TRBV28,.,.,13,CATTRVIPYEQYF,TGTGCCACCACCAGGGTAATCCCCTACGAGCAGTACTTC
TRBJ2-1,TRBV4-2,.,TRBD2,14,CASSFGGSYNEQFF,TGTGCCAGCAGCTTCGGGGGGTCTTACAATGAGCAGTTCTTC
TRBJ2-3,TRBV2,once,TRBD2,14,CASSSSGGADTQYF,TGTGCCAGCAGTTCTAGCGGGGGGGCAGATACGCAGTATTTT
TRBJ1-6,TRBV14,once,TRBD1,15,CASSQDRNGNSPLHF,TGTGCCAGCAGCCAGGACAGGAACGGGAATTCACCCCTCCACTTT
TRBJ1-1,TRBV12-3/TRBV12-4,once,.,13,CASSLGQVPEAFF,TGTGCCAGCAGTTTAGGACAGGTCCCTGAAGCTTTCTTT
TRBJ2-7,TRBV7-8,few,TRBD2,14,CASSLLTSGRALSF,TGTGCCAGCAGCTTACTGACTAGCGGGAGGGCCCTTTCCTTC
TRBJ2-5,TRBV3-1/TRBV3-2,.,TRBD2,15,CASSQAGTSGRDTYF,TGTGCCAGCAGCCAAGCCGGGACTAGCGGGAGGGATACGTACTTC
TRBJ2-3,TRBV5-4,.,.,13,CASSPLLTDTQYF,TGTGCCAGCAGCCCCTTACTCACAGATACGCAGTATTTT
TRBJ2-4,TRBV7-2,.,.,13,CASSLAPAGPQYF,TGTGCCAGCAGCTTAGCGCCGGCAGGACCCCAGTACTTC
TRBJ1-5,TRBV6-5,.,.,13,CASSYSLDQPQHF,TGTGCCAGCAGTTACTCTCTGGATCAGCCCCAGCATTTT
TRBJ2-7,TRBV6-1,once,.,18,CASSEGNRVRRNPYEQYF,TGTGCCAGCAGTGAGGGCAACAGGGTGCGACGGAACCCTTACGAGCAGTACTTC
TRBJ2-2,TRBV2,once,.,13,CASTNGNTGELFF,TGTGCCAGCACTAATGGGAACACCGGGGAGCTGTTTTTT
TRBJ1-2,TRBV11-2,.,.,15,CASSSDLGGRHGYTF,TGTGCCAGCAGCTCCGATTTGGGAGGCCGGCATGGCTACACCTTC
TRBJ2-7,TRBV6-2/TRBV6-3,.,.,12,CASSTTRYEQYF,TGTGCCAGCAGTACCACTCGCTACGAGCAGTACTTC
TRBJ2-3,TRBV6-5,.,TRBD2,15,CASSLRGLGTDTQYF,TGTGCCAGCAGTTTGAGGGGACTAGGAACAGATACGCAGTATTTT
TRBJ2-5,TRBV12-3/TRBV12-4,.,.,13,CASSLGGQETQYF,TGTGCCAGCAGTTTAGGCGGCCAAGAGACCCAGTACTTC
TRBJ1-5,TRBV30,.,.,12,CAWSGGNQPQHF,TGTGCCTGGAGTGGAGGGAATCAGCCCCAGCATTTT
TRBJ1-4,TRBV13,.,.,15,CASSLAQGTNEKLFF,TGTGCCAGCAGCTTAGCGCAGGGCACTAATGAAAAACTGTTTTTT
TRBJ1-3,TRBV7-2,.,TRBD1,16,CASSSRQGATGNTIYF,TGTGCCAGCAGCTCCAGACAGGGGGCAACTGGAAACACCATATATTTT
TRBJ1-2,TRBV9,.,.,15,CASSVGYPRGDGYTF,TGTGCCAGCAGCGTAGGCTACCCCCGGGGGGATGGCTACACCTTC
TRBJ1-4,TRBV15,.,TRBD1,14,CATNAQGRREKLFF,TGTGCCACCAACGCACAGGGGAGGAGAGAAAAACTGTTTTTT
TRBJ2-1,TRBV19,.,TRBD1,17,CASSIRAPGQGVNEQFF,TGTGCCAGTAGTATAAGGGCCCCGGGACAGGGAGTGAATGAGCAGTTCTTC
TRBJ1-5,TRBV28,once,.,18,CASTLSGASPPSNQPQHF,TGTGCCAGCACCTTGTCGGGGGCGAGCCCACCCAGCAATCAGCCCCAGCATTTT
TRBJ2-1,TRBV19,.,.,16,CASSMWGSLRPNEQFF,TGTGCCAGTAGTATGTGGGGCAGTCTGAGGCCGAATGAGCAGTTCTTC
TRBJ2-7,TRBV7-2,.,TRBD1,15,CASSTGQGVSYEQYF,TGTGCCAGCAGCACGGGACAGGGGGTGTCCTACGAGCAGTACTTC
TRBJ1-3,TRBV20-1,.,.,11,CSANSGNTIYF,TGCAGTGCCAATTCGGGAAACACCATATATTTT
TRBJ2-3,TRBV7-3,.,.,15,CASSFSPRPTDTQYF,TGTGCCAGCAGCTTCTCTCCCAGGCCCACAGATACGCAGTATTTT
TRBJ2-2,TRBV3-1/TRBV3-2,once,.,11,CASNTDGELFF,TGTGCCAGCAACACGGACGGGGAGCTGTTTTTT
TRBJ2-5,TRBV5-4,.,.,16,CASSLYLVGQAETQYF,TGTGCCAGCAGCTTGTACCTGGTAGGGCAGGCGGAGACCCAGTACTTC
TRBJ2-1,TRBV4-2,.,.,13,CASSRDQDEEQFF,TGTGCCAGCAGCCGAGACCAGGACGAAGAGCAGTTCTTC
TRBJ1-6,TRBV28,.,.,13,CASSLSYNSPLHF,TGTGCCAGCAGTTTATCTTATAATTCACCCCTCCACTTT
TRBJ1-1,TRBV6-5,.,TRBD1,13,CASSYWTGTEAFF,TGTGCCAGCAGTTATTGGACAGGGACTGAAGCTTTCTTT
TRBJ2-7,TRBV2,.,TRBD2,14,CASSGLAGRHEQYF,TGTGCCAGCAGTGGACTAGCGGGGAGGCACGAGCAGTACTTC
TRBJ1-2,TRBV11-2,few,.,14,CASSLDTASYGYTF,TGTGCCAGCAGCTTAGATACGGCTAGCTATGGCTACACCTTC